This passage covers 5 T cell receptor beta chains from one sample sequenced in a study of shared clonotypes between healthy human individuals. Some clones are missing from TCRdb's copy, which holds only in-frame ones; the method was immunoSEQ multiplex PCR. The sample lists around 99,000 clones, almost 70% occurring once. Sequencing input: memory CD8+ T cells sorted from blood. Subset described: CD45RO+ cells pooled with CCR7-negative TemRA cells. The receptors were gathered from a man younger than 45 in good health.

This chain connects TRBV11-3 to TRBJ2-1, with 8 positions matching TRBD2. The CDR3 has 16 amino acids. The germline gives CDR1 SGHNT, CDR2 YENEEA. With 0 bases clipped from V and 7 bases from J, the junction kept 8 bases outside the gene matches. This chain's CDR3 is CASSLDPAGAGNEQFF. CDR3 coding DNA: TGTGCCAGCAGCTTAGATCCAGCGGGAGCGGGAAATGAGCAGTTCTTC.

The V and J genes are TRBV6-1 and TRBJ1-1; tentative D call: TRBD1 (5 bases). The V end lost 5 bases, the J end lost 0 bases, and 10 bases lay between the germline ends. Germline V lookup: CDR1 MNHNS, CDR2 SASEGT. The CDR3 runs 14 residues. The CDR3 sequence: CASSSTGLNTEAFF. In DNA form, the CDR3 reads TGTGCCAGCAGTAGTACAGGACTGAACACTGAAGCTTTCTTT.

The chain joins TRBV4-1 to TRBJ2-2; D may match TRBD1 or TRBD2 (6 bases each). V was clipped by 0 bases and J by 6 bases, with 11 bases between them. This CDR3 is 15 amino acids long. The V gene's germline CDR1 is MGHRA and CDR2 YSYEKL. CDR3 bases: TGCGCCAGCAGCCAAGACATGGGGGGCTCCGGGGAGCTGTTTTTT. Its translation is CASSQDMGGSGELFF.

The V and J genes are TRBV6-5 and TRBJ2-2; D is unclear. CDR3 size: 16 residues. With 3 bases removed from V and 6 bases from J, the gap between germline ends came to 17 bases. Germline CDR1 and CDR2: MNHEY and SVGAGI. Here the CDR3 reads CASSYWTEKRPGELFF. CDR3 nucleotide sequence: TGTGCCAGCAGTTATTGGACGGAAAAGCGACCCGGGGAGCTGTTTTTT.

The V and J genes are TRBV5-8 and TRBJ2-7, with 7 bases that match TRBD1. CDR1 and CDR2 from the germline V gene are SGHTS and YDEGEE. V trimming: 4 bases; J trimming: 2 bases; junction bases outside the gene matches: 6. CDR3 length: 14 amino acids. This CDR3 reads CASSAPGQPYEQYF. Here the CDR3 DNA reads TGTGCCAGCAGCGCCCCGGGACAGCCCTACGAGCAGTACTTC.